These T cell receptor beta chains were read from a single sample in a study of regulatory T cells in long-lasting Graves disease. TCRdb redid the calling of the multiplex PCR reads with MiXCR, one entry per CDR3 protein. This table has roughly 250,000 distinct CDR3 sequences, about 17% appearing once. These records were also assigned to another study, of T cells in Graves' hyperthyroidism and ophthalmopathy.

The sample was peripheral blood mononuclear cells (PBMCs), taken at new diagnosis, from a patient treated with antithyroid drugs. The receptors originated from a woman aged 25 to 39 with Graves disease. CDR3s include the opening cysteine and the closing phenylalanine or tryptophan. A D gene is named only where the DNA matches it firmly. Rows may omit the clone size; those that give it use once, few, many or a size class.

clone_size,d_call,j_call,cdr3_length,v_call,cdr3_aa,cdr3_nt
many,TRBD1,TRBJ1-2,12,TRBV29-1,CSGGTGPDGYTF,TGCAGCGGGGGGACAGGTCCAGATGGCTACACCTTC
many,.,TRBJ1-4,15,TRBV20-1,CSAQRSGLRIEKLFF,TGCAGTGCCCAACGGTCGGGGCTGAGGATTGAAAAACTGTTTTTT
many,.,TRBJ2-5,17,TRBV6-2/TRBV6-3,CASSYGARNHGQETQYF,TGTGCCAGCAGTTACGGGGCCCGGAATCATGGGCAAGAGACCCAGTACTTC
many,.,TRBJ1-2,14,TRBV12-3/TRBV12-4,CASSLSGGVGGYTF,TGTGCCAGCAGCCTCTCGGGGGGAGTAGGGGGCTACACCTTC
many,TRBD1,TRBJ1-4,14,TRBV11-2,CASSHGQGREKLFF,TGTGCCAGCAGCCACGGACAGGGTAGGGAAAAACTGTTTTTT
many,TRBD1,TRBJ1-1,17,TRBV20-1,CSASDVGTVILGTEAFF,TGCAGTGCTAGTGATGTCGGGACAGTCATTCTGGGGACTGAAGCTTTCTTT
.,.,TRBJ2-2,15,TRBV12-3/TRBV12-4,CASSPGHLNTGELFF,TGTGCCAGCAGCCCGGGACACCTTAACACCGGGGAGCTGTTTTTT
many,TRBD1,TRBJ2-1,16,TRBV3-1,CASSHWGQGVYNEQFF,TGTGCCAGCAGCCATTGGGGACAGGGAGTCTACAATGAGCAGTTCTTC
many,.,TRBJ2-7,13,TRBV20-1,CSAQHPDAYEQYF,TGCAGTGCTCAACATCCGGACGCCTACGAGCAGTACTTC
.,.,TRBJ2-7,13,TRBV20-1,CSAVQETSYEQYF,TGCAGTGCTGTTCAGGAGACCTCCTACGAGCAGTACTTC
.,.,TRBJ2-1,14,TRBV10-2,CASSRVSSYNEQFF,TGCGCCAGCAGCCGCGTAAGCTCCTACAATGAGCAGTTCTTC
.,TRBD2,TRBJ2-3,16,TRBV7-3,CASSLSRGGVTDTQYF,TGTGCCAGCAGCTTATCGCGCGGGGGGGTCACAGATACGCAGTATTTT
many,.,TRBJ2-1,13,TRBV19,CASSDDRYNEQFF,TGTGCCAGTAGCGACGACAGATACAATGAGCAGTTCTTC
.,.,TRBJ2-1,11,TRBV5-1,CASSNDNEQFF,TGCGCCAGCAGCAACGACAATGAGCAGTTCTTC
few,.,TRBJ1-2,13,TRBV20-1,CSAGPGGGGGYTF,TGCAGTGCCGGCCCCGGGGGAGGTGGGGGCTACACCTTC
few,.,TRBJ2-7,16,TRBV19,CASSNRIDVRSYEQYF,TGTGCCAGTAGCAACCGCATAGACGTCCGCTCCTACGAGCAGTACTTC
.,TRBD1,TRBJ1-2,14,TRBV24-1,CATSETDRAEGYTF,TGTGCCACCAGTGAAACGGACAGGGCGGAAGGCTACACCTTC
many,TRBD2,TRBJ2-5,17,TRBV24-1,CATSDAPVGGVGETQYF,TGTGCCACCAGTGATGCCCCAGTCGGGGGGGTTGGAGAGACCCAGTACTTC
many,.,TRBJ1-3,13,TRBV7-3,CASSLSFGNTIYF,TGTGCCAGCAGCTTAAGCTTCGGAAACACCATATATTTT
many,.,TRBJ1-5,13,TRBV12-3/TRBV12-4,CASSRDGNQPQHF,TGTGCCAGCAGTCGGGACGGCAATCAGCCCCAGCATTTT
many,TRBD2,TRBJ2-1,16,TRBV11-2,CASSLEARLADNEQFF,TGTGCCAGCAGCTTGGAGGCTAGGCTAGCGGACAATGAGCAGTTCTTC
many,.,TRBJ1-2,14,TRBV2,CASTKTDIGYGYTF,TGTGCCAGCACTAAAACTGACATTGGCTATGGCTACACCTTC
once,TRBD1,TRBJ2-1,16,TRBV27,CASSTRTGDSYNEQFF,TGTGCCAGCAGCACCCGGACAGGGGATTCCTACAATGAGCAGTTCTTC
many,.,TRBJ1-2,13,TRBV19,CASSIRGGYGYTF,TGTGCCAGTAGTATTCGGGGAGGCTATGGCTACACCTTC
few,.,TRBJ1-2,13,TRBV7-3,CASSPRMGYGYTF,TGTGCCAGCAGCCCTAGAATGGGTTATGGCTACACCTTC
many,.,TRBJ1-1,15,TRBV5-5,CASSYSSTRATEAFF,TGCGCCAGCAGCTACTCAAGTACAAGGGCCACTGAAGCTTTCTTT
many,.,TRBJ1-4,16,TRBV3-1,CASSQEAPVLGEKLFF,TGTGCCAGCAGCCAAGAAGCACCGGTCTTAGGTGAAAAACTGTTTTTT
.,TRBD1,TRBJ1-5,16,TRBV6-4,CASSAPNRGSNQPQHF,TGTGCCAGCAGTGCCCCGAACAGGGGTAGCAATCAGCCCCAGCATTTT
many,.,TRBJ2-7,16,TRBV3-1,CASSGLKEGGSNEQYF,TGTGCCAGCAGCGGCCTCAAGGAGGGGGGGTCCAACGAGCAGTACTTC
.,.,TRBJ2-2,12,TRBV2,CASSPFPGELFF,TGTGCCAGCAGCCCCTTCCCCGGGGAGCTGTTTTTT
many,TRBD1,TRBJ2-1,16,TRBV7-2,CASSPRDSLEYNEQFF,TGTGCCAGCAGCCCTCGGGACAGCTTAGAATACAATGAGCAGTTCTTC
many,TRBD1,TRBJ1-2,16,TRBV28,CASSLWDQGAGYGYTF,TGTGCCAGCAGTTTATGGGACCAGGGGGCCGGCTATGGCTACACCTTC
many,TRBD1,TRBJ2-7,14,TRBV3-1,CARKKGQGIDEQYF,TGTGCCAGAAAGAAGGGACAGGGCATTGACGAGCAGTACTTC
.,.,TRBJ2-1,15,TRBV2,CASSARESSYNEQFF,TGTGCCAGCAGTGCTAGGGAAAGCTCCTACAATGAGCAGTTCTTC
many,TRBD1,TRBJ1-1,15,TRBV12-3/TRBV12-4,CASSRQGAMNTEAFF,TGTGCCAGCAGTAGACAGGGGGCGATGAACACTGAAGCTTTCTTT
.,TRBD1,TRBJ1-1,14,TRBV29-1,CSVGSDRGNTEAFF,TGCAGCGTGGGGTCGGACAGGGGGAACACTGAAGCTTTCTTT
.,.,TRBJ2-1,15,TRBV4-1,CASSQPDSPYNEQFF,TGCGCCAGCAGCCAACCCGACAGTCCCTACAATGAGCAGTTCTTC
few,.,TRBJ2-5,12,TRBV29-1,CSVGEAQETQYF,TGCAGCGTTGGAGAGGCCCAAGAGACCCAGTACTTC
many,.,TRBJ2-7,13,TRBV5-1,CASSQMTSYEQYF,TGCGCCAGCAGCCAAATGACGAGCTACGAGCAGTACTTC
few,.,TRBJ1-1,14,TRBV12-5,CASGATGTITEAFF,TGTGCTAGTGGCGCCACAGGCACAATAACTGAAGCTTTCTTT
many,.,TRBJ2-7,15,TRBV7-8,CASSLLGAGPYEQYF,TGTGCCAGCAGCTTGCTAGGGGCGGGCCCCTACGAGCAGTACTTC
many,TRBD1,TRBJ2-1,15,TRBV5-1,CASSTGTGAYNEQFF,TGCGCCAGCAGCACCGGGACAGGAGCCTACAATGAGCAGTTCTTC
many,.,TRBJ1-1,14,TRBV3-1,CASSLDPSDTEAFF,TGTGCCAGCAGCCTGGACCCCTCGGACACTGAAGCTTTCTTT
.,TRBD2,TRBJ2-1,14,TRBV9,CASSPSGGAGEQFF,TGTGCCAGCAGTCCTAGCGGGGGGGCTGGTGAGCAGTTCTTC
many,.,TRBJ1-5,13,TRBV6-1,CASSAWSNQPQHF,TGTGCCAGCAGTGCATGGAGCAATCAGCCCCAGCATTTT
many,.,TRBJ1-1,15,TRBV11-3,CASSLDGVGGTEAFF,TGTGCCAGCAGCTTAGATGGGGTGGGGGGCACTGAAGCTTTCTTT
many,.,TRBJ1-1,14,TRBV5-4,CASSPSPQNTEAFF,TGTGCCAGCAGCCCGTCACCCCAGAACACTGAAGCTTTCTTT